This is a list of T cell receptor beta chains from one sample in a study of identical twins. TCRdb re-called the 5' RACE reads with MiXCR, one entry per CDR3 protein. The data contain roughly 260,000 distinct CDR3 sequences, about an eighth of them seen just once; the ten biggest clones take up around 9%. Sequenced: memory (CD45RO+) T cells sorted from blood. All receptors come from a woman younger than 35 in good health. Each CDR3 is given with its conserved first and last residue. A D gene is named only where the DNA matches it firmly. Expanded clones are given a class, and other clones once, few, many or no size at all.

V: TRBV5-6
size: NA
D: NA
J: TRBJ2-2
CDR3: CASSPGGTPTGELFF
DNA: TGTGCCAGCAGCCCTGGAGGCACCCCCACCGGGGAGCTGTTTTTT

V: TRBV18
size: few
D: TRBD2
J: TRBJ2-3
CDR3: CASSPRGGDTDTQYF
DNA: TGTGCCAGCTCACCCCGGGGGGGGGACACAGATACGCAGTATTTT

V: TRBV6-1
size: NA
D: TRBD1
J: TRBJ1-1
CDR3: CASSKGQGRREAFF
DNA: TGTGCCAGCAGCAAGGGACAGGGTCGCCGGGAAGCTTTCTTT

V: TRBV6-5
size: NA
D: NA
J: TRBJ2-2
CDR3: CASSLGRVTGELFF
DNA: TGTGCCAGCAGTTTAGGGCGGGTTACCGGGGAGCTGTTTTTT

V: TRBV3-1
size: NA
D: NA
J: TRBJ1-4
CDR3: CASSLNRGGNEKLFF
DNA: TGTGCCAGCAGCCTCAACCGGGGAGGCAATGAAAAACTGTTTTTT

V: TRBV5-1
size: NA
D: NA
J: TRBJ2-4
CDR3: CASSFDIKNIQYF
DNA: TGCGCCAGCAGCTTTGACATCAAAAACATTCAGTACTTC

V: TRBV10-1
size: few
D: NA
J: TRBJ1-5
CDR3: CASLRGSNQPQHF
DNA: TGCGCCAGCCTTAGGGGTAGCAATCAGCCCCAGCATTTT

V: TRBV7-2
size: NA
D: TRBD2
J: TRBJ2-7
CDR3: CASSSRTSSSRGEQYF
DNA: TGTGCCAGCAGCTCGAGGACTAGTAGTTCCCGGGGCGAGCAGTACTTC

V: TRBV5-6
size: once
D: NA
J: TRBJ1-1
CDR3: CASSLVHRNTEAFF
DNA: TGTGCCAGCAGCTTGGTGCACAGGAACACTGAAGCTTTCTTT

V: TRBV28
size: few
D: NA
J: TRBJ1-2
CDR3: CASSLVSRGARGYTF
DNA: TGTGCCAGCAGTTTAGTTTCGAGGGGGGCGCGGGGCTACACCTTC

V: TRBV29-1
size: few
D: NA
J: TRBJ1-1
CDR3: CSVAGTPFGAFF
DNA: TGCAGCGTTGCAGGGACACCTTTTGGAGCTTTCTTT

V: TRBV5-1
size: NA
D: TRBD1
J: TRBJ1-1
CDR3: CASHLSGGLTEAFF
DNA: TGCGCCAGTCACCTCTCAGGGGGTTTAACTGAAGCTTTCTTT

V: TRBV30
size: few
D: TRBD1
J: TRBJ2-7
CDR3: CAWTYLGQGASYEQYF
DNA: TGTGCCTGGACTTACCTGGGACAGGGGGCCTCCTACGAGCAGTACTTC

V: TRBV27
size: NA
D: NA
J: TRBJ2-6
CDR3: CASSLSLPAGANVLTF
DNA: TGTGCCAGCAGTTTATCCCTCCCGGCTGGGGCCAACGTCCTGACTTTC

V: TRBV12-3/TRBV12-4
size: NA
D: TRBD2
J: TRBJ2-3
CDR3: CASSRGGGKTHTQYF
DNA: TGTGCCAGCAGCCGGGGGGGAGGCAAGACGCATACGCAGTATTTT

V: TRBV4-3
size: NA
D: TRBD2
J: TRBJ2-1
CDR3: CASSQEGAGGHNEQFF
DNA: TGCGCCAGCAGCCAAGAAGGGGCGGGAGGACACAATGAGCAGTTCTTC

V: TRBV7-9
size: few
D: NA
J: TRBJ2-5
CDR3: CASSFQSSGSETQYF
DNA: TGTGCCAGCAGCTTTCAAAGTAGCGGCAGCGAGACCCAGTACTTC

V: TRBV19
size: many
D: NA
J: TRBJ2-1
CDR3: CASSIGYNEQFF
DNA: TGTGCCAGTAGTATAGGTTACAATGAGCAGTTCTTC

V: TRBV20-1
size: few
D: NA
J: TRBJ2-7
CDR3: CSARDVVSGEQYF
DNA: TGCAGTGCTAGAGATGTGGTTTCGGGCGAGCAGTACTTC

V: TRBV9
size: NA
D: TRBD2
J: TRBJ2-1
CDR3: CASSEPPGLAGGGSYNEQFF
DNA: TGTGCCAGCAGCGAGCCTCCGGGACTAGCGGGAGGGGGATCCTACAATGAGCAGTTCTTC

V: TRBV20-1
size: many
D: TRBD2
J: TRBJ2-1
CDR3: CSAGGTSGTYNEQFF
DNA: TGCAGTGCGGGAGGGACTAGCGGCACCTACAATGAGCAGTTCTTC

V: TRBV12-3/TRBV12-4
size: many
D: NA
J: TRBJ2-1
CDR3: CASTPGLMGAYEQFF
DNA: TGTGCCAGCACCCCCGGCCTTATGGGGGCGTATGAGCAGTTCTTC

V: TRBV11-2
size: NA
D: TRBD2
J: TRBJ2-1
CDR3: CASNVGAAGGSYNEQFF
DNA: TGTGCCAGCAACGTAGGTGCGGCGGGGGGCTCCTACAATGAGCAGTTCTTC

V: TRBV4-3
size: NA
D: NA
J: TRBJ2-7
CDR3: CASSPHASTHLYEQYF
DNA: TGCGCCAGCAGCCCGCACGCGTCCACGCATCTCTACGAGCAGTACTTC

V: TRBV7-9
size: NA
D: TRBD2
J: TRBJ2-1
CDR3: CASSLSSGSYEQFF
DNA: TGTGCCAGCAGCTTATCTAGCGGTTCCTATGAGCAGTTCTTC

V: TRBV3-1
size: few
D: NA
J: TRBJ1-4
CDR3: CASSQEGVDEKLLF
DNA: TGTGCCAGCAGCCAAGAGGGGGTGGACGAAAAACTGCTTTTT

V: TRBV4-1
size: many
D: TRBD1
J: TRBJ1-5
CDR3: CASSQVGWTGDGNQPQHF
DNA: TGCGCCAGCAGCCAAGTAGGCTGGACAGGGGACGGCAATCAGCCCCAGCATTTT

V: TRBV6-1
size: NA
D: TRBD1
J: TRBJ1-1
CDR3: CASSRTGSNTEAFF
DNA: TGTGCCAGCAGCCGGACAGGGTCGAATACTGAAGCTTTCTTT

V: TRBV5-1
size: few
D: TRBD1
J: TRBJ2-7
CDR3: CASSLGTGGLYEQYF
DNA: TGCGCCAGCAGCTTGGGGACAGGGGGCTTATACGAGCAGTACTTC

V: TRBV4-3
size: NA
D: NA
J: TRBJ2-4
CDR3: CASSQGPALGENIQYF
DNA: TGCGCCAGCAGCCAAGGTCCTGCCCTGGGGGAAAACATTCAGTACTTC

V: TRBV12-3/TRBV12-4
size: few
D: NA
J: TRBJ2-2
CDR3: CASSEQWAGELFF
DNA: TGTGCCAGCAGTGAACAGTGGGCCGGGGAGCTGTTTTTT

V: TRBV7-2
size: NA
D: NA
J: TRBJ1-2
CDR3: CASSLVISYGYTF
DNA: TGTGCCAGCAGCTTAGTAATCAGCTATGGCTACACCTTC

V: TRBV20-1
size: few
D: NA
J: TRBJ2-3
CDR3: CSVGGGSDTQYF
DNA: TGCAGTGTAGGCGGTGGCTCAGATACGCAGTATTTT

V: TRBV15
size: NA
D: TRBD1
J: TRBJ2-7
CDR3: CATSRDSTGQGPYEQYF
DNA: TGTGCCACCAGCAGAGATTCTACCGGACAGGGACCCTACGAGCAGTACTTC

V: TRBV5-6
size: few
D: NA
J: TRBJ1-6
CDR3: CASSLDYSANSPLHF
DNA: TGTGCCAGCAGCTTGGATTACAGCGCAAATTCACCCCTCCACTTT

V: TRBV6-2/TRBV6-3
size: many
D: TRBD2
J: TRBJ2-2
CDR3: CASSYRTSATGELFF
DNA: TGTGCCAGCAGTTACCGCACTAGCGCCACCGGGGAGCTGTTTTTT

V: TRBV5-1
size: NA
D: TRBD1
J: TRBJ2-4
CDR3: CASSPDGTGFVGGIQYF
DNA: TGCGCCAGCAGCCCGGACGGGACAGGGTTTGTCGGTGGCATTCAGTACTTC

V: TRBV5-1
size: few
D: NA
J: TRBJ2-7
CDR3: CASSLDSLSYEQYF
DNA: TGCGCCAGCAGCTTGGACTCGCTCTCCTACGAGCAGTACTTC

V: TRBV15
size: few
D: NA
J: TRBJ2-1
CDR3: CATSRDHTHRGLNEQFF
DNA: TGTGCCACCAGCAGAGATCACACGCATAGGGGTCTGAATGAGCAGTTCTTC

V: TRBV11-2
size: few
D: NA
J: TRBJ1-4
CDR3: CASSQFFDGEKLFF
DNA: TGTGCCAGCAGCCAATTTTTTGATGGGGAAAAACTGTTTTTT

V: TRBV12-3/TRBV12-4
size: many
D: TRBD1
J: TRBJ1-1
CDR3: CASSGTALEAFF
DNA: TGTGCCAGCAGCGGGACAGCGCTAGAGGCTTTCTTT

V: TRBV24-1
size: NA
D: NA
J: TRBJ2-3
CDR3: CATRGDGHTDTQYF
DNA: TGTGCCACGCGAGGGGACGGCCACACAGATACGCAGTATTTT

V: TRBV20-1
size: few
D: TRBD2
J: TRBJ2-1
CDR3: CSADVTSGSSYNEQFF
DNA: TGCAGTGCAGATGTGACTAGCGGATCATCCTACAATGAGCAGTTCTTC

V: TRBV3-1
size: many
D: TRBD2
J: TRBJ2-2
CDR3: CASSHTTSYTGELFF
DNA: TGTGCCAGCAGCCACACGACTAGCTACACCGGGGAGCTGTTTTTT

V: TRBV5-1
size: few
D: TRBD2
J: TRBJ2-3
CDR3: CASSLGPNSGRRSDTQYF
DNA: TGCGCCAGCAGCTTGGGCCCCAATAGCGGGAGGCGCTCAGATACGCAGTATTTT

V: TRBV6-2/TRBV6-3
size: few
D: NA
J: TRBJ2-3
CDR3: CASSAGATTDTQYF
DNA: TGTGCCAGCAGTGCAGGTGCCACCACAGATACGCAGTATTTT

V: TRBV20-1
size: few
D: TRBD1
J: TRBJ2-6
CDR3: CSATSKGQYSGANVLTF
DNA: TGCAGTGCTACCAGTAAGGGACAGTACTCTGGGGCCAACGTCCTGACTTTC

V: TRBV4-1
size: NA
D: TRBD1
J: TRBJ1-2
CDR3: CASSHSGTGGIYGYTF
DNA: TGCGCCAGCAGCCACTCCGGGACAGGAGGTATCTATGGCTACACCTTC

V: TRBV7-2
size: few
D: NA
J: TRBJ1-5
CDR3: CASGQWVDQPQHF
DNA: TGTGCCAGCGGTCAGTGGGTTGATCAGCCCCAGCATTTT

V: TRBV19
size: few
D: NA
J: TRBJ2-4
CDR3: CASSTFRDTVDF
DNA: TGTGCCAGTAGTACCTTCCGGGACACCGTCGACTTC